This TCR beta chain derives from a study of coeliac disease. CDR3 length: 19 residues. Per the germline V gene, CDR1 is SGHNT and CDR2 is YYREEE (reference sequence). Trimming took 4 bases from V and 4 from J; bases not matched to a gene: 13. With respect to this clone: The antigen is not known.

Measured with immunoSEQ multiplex PCR; TCRdb has only the in-frame clones, and not every one. Seen here are thousands of clones, 68% observed once, and the top ten hold 4.3%. Overall study findings and caveats: Lower clonality than controls marked TRB and TRG repertoires from active celiac intraepithelial and lamina propria samples.

Sequencing used lamina propria lymphocytes from the gut. The clonotype was recovered from a woman aged 18-29 years with active celiac disease. The rearrangement uses TRBV5-4 and TRBJ2-1, with 14 bases that match TRBD2. CDR3 loop: CASSGGTSGSQRIYNEQFF. In DNA form, the CDR3 reads TGTGCCAGCAGCGGGGGGACTAGCGGGAGCCAAAGGATTTACAATGAGCAGTTCTTC.